Presented here are 17 T cell receptor beta chains from one specimen sequenced in a study of response to subunit inactivated influenza vaccine. TCRdb analysed the RT-PCR reads with MiXCR anew, one entry per CDR3 protein. Found here are around 850,000 distinct CDR3 sequences, approximately 17% of them singletons; the top ten hold 9.5% to 13%. This specimen was PBMCs from blood, taken more than 4 days after vaccination. The receptors were gathered from a man over 45 who received an inactivated influenza vaccine.

This chain joins TRBV7-2 and TRBJ2-1; tentative D call: TRBD2 (5 bases). This CDR3 is built from 15 residues. Germline values: CDR1 SGHTA, CDR2 FQGNSA. The ends were cut back, 2 bases at V and 9 bases at J, with 17 bases in the middle. The CDR3 protein is CASSLSGIGLGEQFF. The DNA for the CDR3 is TGTGCCAGCAGCTTATCGGGAATAGGGCTTGGTGAGCAGTTCTTC.

This clonotype was counted ten times or more. The chain has TRBV7-9 and TRBJ1-2, with D unresolved. CDR3 length: 17 residues. Germline V CDR1 and CDR2: SEHNR, FQNEAQ (reference sequence). V lost 2 bases and J lost 4, with 20 bases in between. CDR3 residues: CASSLPPHSSEGYGYTF. The DNA for the CDR3 is TGTGCCAGCAGCTTACCCCCACACAGTTCCGAGGGCTATGGCTACACCTTC.

The rearrangement joins TRBV11-1 to TRBJ2-2; the D gene is possibly TRBD2 (7 bases). The ends were cut back, 5 bases at V and 4 bases at J, with 23 bases in the middle. The germline CDR1 and CDR2 sequences are SGHAT and FQDESV (reference sequence). This CDR3 is 18 amino acids long. CDR3 loop: CASSVGLGGPRRTGELFF. The CDR3 bases are TGTGCCAGCAGCGTGGGGTTGGGGGGGCCTCGTCGCACCGGGGAGCTGTTTTTT.

The chain combines TRBV5-1 with TRBJ2-3; D possibly uses TRBD1 or TRBD2 (5 bases each). Germline CDR1 reads SGHRS; CDR2 reads YFSETQ. CDR3 size: 15 residues. V shed 3 bases and J shed 2 bases, with 13 bases lying between them. CDR3 coding DNA: TGCGCCAGCAGCTCGGACGGGGCGCCCACAGATACGCAGTATTTT. Translating it yields CASSSDGAPTDTQYF.

This clonotype was counted a few times. The rearrangement uses TRBV4-1 and TRBJ1-1; a weak D match, TRBD1 (6 bases). The V and J ends lost 2 bases and 1 base respectively, with 14 bases between them. The CDR3 is 16 amino acids. CDR1 is MGHRA and CDR2 is YSYEKL in the germline V gene. CDR3 loop: CASSQTPGHPNTEAFF. The CDR3 DNA sequence: TGCGCCAGCAGCCAAACCCCGGGACACCCGAACACTGAAGCTTTCTTT.

The V call is TRBV20-1, the J call TRBJ2-3, with TRBD1 as a possible D gene (6 bases). Germline V gene lookup returns CDR1 DFQATT and CDR2 SNEGSKA (reference sequence). Trimming left V 2 bases short and J 1 base short, with 13 bases between. The CDR3 length is 15 residues. The CDR3 region has the DNA TGCAGTGCTAGACGCGTGGGGGCCGGCACAGATACGCAGTATTTT. It encodes CSARRVGAGTDTQYF.

This clonotype was detected only a few times. The rearrangement links TRBV5-6 to TRBJ2-3; the D gene could be TRBD1 or TRBD2 (6 bases each). CDR3 length: 14 residues. CDR1 and CDR2 (germline): SGHDT, YYEEEE. Trimming removed 2 bases at V and 8 bases at J, with 15 bases between. The chain's CDR3 is CASSFLTGGGTQYF. The CDR3 nucleotides read TGTGCCAGCAGCTTTCTGACCGGAGGGGGTACGCAGTATTTT. The full variable domain, with the rest looked up from reference TRBV5-6 and TRBJ2-3, is DAGVTQSPTHLIKTRGQQVTLRCSPKSGHDTVSWYQQALGQGPQFIFQYYEEEERQRGNFPDRFSGHQFPNYSSELNVNALLLGDSALYLCASSFLTGGGTQYFGPGTRLTVL.

This clonotype was seen a handful of times. The CDR3 here is CASSLVLAGGYEQFF. The CDR3 DNA reads as TGCGCCAGCAGCTTGGTCCTAGCGGGTGGGTATGAGCAGTTCTTC. This chain uses TRBV5-1 with TRBJ2-1, with 8 bases that match TRBD2. The ends lost 0 bases at V and 8 bases at J; junction bases unmatched: 7. Germline V gene lookup returns CDR1 SGHRS and CDR2 YFSETQ. CDR3 length: 15 amino acids.

There are a few counts of this clonotype. The chain carries TRBV5-6 and TRBJ2-7, with D perhaps matching TRBD1 or TRBD2 (5 bases each). In germline, CDR1 is SGHDT, CDR2 YYEEEE. The CDR3 runs 14 residues. Trimming removed 5 bases from V and 3 bases from J, with 15 bases in between. The CDR3 region has the DNA TGTGCCAGCAGGTTGATAGGGGACGACTACGAGCAGTACTTC. It encodes CASRLIGDDYEQYF.

Details on this clonotype: The limits of the CDR3 on the DNA are not certain, so only TCRdb's listed CDR3 is given. CDR3 loop: CASRTLRAGELFF. This chain connects TRBV6-2 or TRBV6-3 to TRBJ2-2. Germline V gene data show CDR1 as MNHEY and CDR2 as SVGEGT. Ends included, the CDR3 has 13 residues.

The rearrangement links TRBV5-6 to TRBJ2-3; 9 nucleotides line up with TRBD2. Germline CDR1 and CDR2: SGHDT and YYEEEE. The CDR3 is made up of 16 amino acids. V lost 0 bases to trimming and J lost 2 bases; unmatched junction nucleotides: 4. CDR3 protein: CASSLAASGATDTQYF. The CDR3 DNA reads as TGTGCCAGCAGCTTGGCGGCTAGCGGGGCCACAGATACGCAGTATTTT.

This clonotype was detected only a few times. The chain links TRBV20-1 to TRBJ1-4; D uncertain. The CDR3 extends over 14 amino acids. Germline V gene data show CDR1 as DFQATT and CDR2 as SNEGSKA (reference sequence). Trimming removed 3 bases at V and 2 bases at J, with 10 bases between. The CDR3 coding sequence is TGCAGTGCTAGGACTCAGGCCACTAATGAAAAACTGTTTTTT. Translation: CSARTQATNEKLFF.

This clonotype has a single count. The chain links TRBV11-1 to TRBJ2-3; 9 bases match TRBD2. CDR1 SGHAT and CDR2 FQDESV come from the germline V gene (reference sequence). The CDR3 spans 19 residues. Trimming took 0 bases from V and 3 from J; bases not matched to a gene: 13. CDR3 coding DNA: TGTGCCAGCAGCTTAGCATATCTCCGGGCGCTAGCGGGGACAGATACGCAGTATTTT. Translated: CASSLAYLRALAGTDTQYF.

The V call is TRBV7-3, the J call TRBJ2-5; 12 bases align to TRBD1. The germline V gene encodes CDR1 SGHTA and CDR2 FQGTGA. The CDR3 is 16 residues long. Trimming at V came to 3 bases and at J to 1 base, leaving 3 bases not matched to a gene. The CDR3 here is CASSFGDRGRQETQYF. The CDR3 region has the DNA TGTGCCAGCAGCTTCGGGGACAGGGGGCGCCAAGAGACCCAGTACTTC.

Comment on this clonotype: One base away lies a much larger clone, so this may be a sequencing read error. This chain uses TRBV20-1 with TRBJ1-1, with D possibly TRBD1 on 5 matching bases. This CDR3 has 14 amino acids. Trimming left V 5 bases short and J 2 bases short, with 15 bases between. CDR1 and CDR2 from the germline V gene are DFQATT and SNEGSKA (reference sequence). The CDR3 coding sequence is TGCAGTGCTGGGGGAGACGGGGGTAACACTGAAGCTTTCTTT. Its translation: CSAGGDGGNTEAFF.

The gene calls are TRBV28 and TRBJ2-1; no clear D. The germline CDR1 and CDR2 sequences are MDHEN and SYDVKM. The CDR3 runs to 13 residues. V was pared by 5 bases and J by 8 bases, with 13 bases between. CDR3 nucleotides: TGTGCCAGCAGTGCCCTCGGCCGGGATGAGCAGTTCTTC. The encoded protein is CASSALGRDEQFF.

This sequence joins TRBV21-1 and TRBJ2-1. TRBV21-1 is flagged as a pseudogene. This CDR3 has 17 amino acids. CDR3 DNA sequence: TGTGCCAGCAGCAAAGTACAAGCGGGAGTCCCCTACAATGAGCAGTTCTTC. Translated: CASSKVQAGVPYNEQFF.